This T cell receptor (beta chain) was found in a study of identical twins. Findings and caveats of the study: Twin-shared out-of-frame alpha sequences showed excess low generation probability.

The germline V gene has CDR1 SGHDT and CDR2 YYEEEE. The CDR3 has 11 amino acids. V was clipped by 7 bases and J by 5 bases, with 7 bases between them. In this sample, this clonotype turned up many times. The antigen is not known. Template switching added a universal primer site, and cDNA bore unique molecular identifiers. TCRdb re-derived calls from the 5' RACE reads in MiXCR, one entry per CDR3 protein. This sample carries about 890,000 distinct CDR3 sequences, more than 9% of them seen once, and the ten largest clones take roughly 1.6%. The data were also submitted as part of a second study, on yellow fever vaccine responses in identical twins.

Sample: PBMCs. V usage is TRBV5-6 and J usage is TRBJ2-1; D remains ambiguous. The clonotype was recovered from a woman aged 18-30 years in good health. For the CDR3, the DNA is TGTGCCAGCCATGCGAACAATGAGCAGTTCTTC. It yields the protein CASHANNEQFF.